These T cell receptor beta chains were read from a single sample in a study of shared clonotypes between healthy human individuals. Assay used: immunoSEQ multiplex PCR; TCRdb lists only in-frame clones, some missing. The sample consists of roughly 700,000 clones, roughly 91% of them appearing once. Input material: memory CD8+ T cells from PBMCs. The receptors shown here come from a young man in good health. Some clones in this sample may be carry-over from other donors' samples. Both conserved end residues are part of each CDR3. The D gene is left open where the match is weak. For some rows the clone size is stated as once, few or many, or as a class when expanded; others skip it.

V	J	size	D	DNA	CDR3
TRBV6-1	TRBJ2-7	once	NA	TGTGCCAGCAGTGAGGGGACATTACCCTACGAGCAGTACTTC	CASSEGTLPYEQYF
TRBV28	TRBJ1-1	NA	NA	TGTGCCAGCAGTTTGGGGGGGCTAGGTACTGAAGCTTTCTTT	CASSLGGLGTEAFF
TRBV9	TRBJ2-6	NA	NA	TGTGCCAGCAGCGCGTCTAGGATCTCTGGGGCCAACGTCCTGACTTTC	CASSASRISGANVLTF
TRBV4-1	TRBJ2-7	once	TRBD2	TGCGCCAGCAGCCAAGAGATCTTACTAGCGATTTCCTACGAGCAGTACTTC	CASSQEILLAISYEQYF
TRBV29-1	TRBJ2-2	NA	NA	TGCAGCGTTGGAGATACTCTAGATACCGGGGAGCTGTTTTTT	CSVGDTLDTGELFF
TRBV5-4	TRBJ2-7	NA	TRBD1	TGTGCCAGCAGCACTTGGGACAGGGTCTACGAGCAGTACTTC	CASSTWDRVYEQYF
TRBV2	TRBJ1-2	NA	NA	TGTGCCAGCAGTGAATGGAGGAACTATGGCTACACCTTC	CASSEWRNYGYTF
TRBV5-6	TRBJ2-1	NA	TRBD2	TGTGCCAGCAGACCCCTAGCGGGTCGATACAATGAGCAGTTCTTC	CASRPLAGRYNEQFF
TRBV2	TRBJ2-7	NA	TRBD2	TGTGCCAGCAGGGGGACTAGCGGGAGGGTGTTTCACGAGCAGTACTTC	CASRGTSGRVFHEQYF
TRBV5-6	TRBJ1-2	NA	NA	TGTGCCAGCAGCTTGGGAGCGCGTGGGAACGGCTACACCTTC	CASSLGARGNGYTF
TRBV21-1	TRBJ1-2	NA	NA	TGTGCCAGCAGCTCCCGGGGCTACACCTTC	CASSSRGYTF
TRBV7-3	TRBJ2-1	NA	TRBD2	TGTGCCAGCAGCCCGGGGAGACTAGCGCGCTCCTACAATGAGCAGTTCTTC	CASSPGRLARSYNEQFF
TRBV27	TRBJ2-7	NA	TRBD1	TGTGCCAGCGGACAGGGGGCGCGATACGAGCAGTACTTC	CASGQGARYEQYF
TRBV15	TRBJ2-7	NA	NA	TGTGCCACCAGCAGCACCTGGGAGGGGGTTGGGCAGTACTTC	CATSSTWEGVGQYF
TRBV9	TRBJ2-5	NA	TRBD2	TGTGCCAGCAGCGGTAGCGGGACGCCCCAAGAGACCCAGTACTTC	CASSGSGTPQETQYF
TRBV7-9	TRBJ2-3	NA	NA	TGTGCCAGCAGCTTAACTGTGGACAACACAGATACGCAGTATTTT	CASSLTVDNTDTQYF
TRBV7-2	TRBJ2-1	NA	TRBD2	TGTGCCAGCAGCTTAAAAGCGGGGGGGTACGATGAGCAGTTCTTC	CASSLKAGGYDEQFF
TRBV19	TRBJ2-2	few	TRBD1	TGTGCCAGTAGTGTACAGGGGTCCGGGGAGCTGTTTTTT	CASSVQGSGELFF
TRBV27	TRBJ1-5	NA	NA	TGTGCCAGCAGTCGCATGGGGGATCAGCCCCAGCATTTT	CASSRMGDQPQHF
TRBV7-9	TRBJ1-1	NA	NA	TGTGCCAGCAGCTCCGGGGGAACTGAAGCTTTCTTT	CASSSGGTEAFF
TRBV19	TRBJ2-1	NA	NA	TGTGCCAGTAATAGAGGGGAGGTTGCCTCCTACAATGAGCAGTTCTTC	CASNRGEVASYNEQFF
TRBV4-2	TRBJ2-6	NA	TRBD1	TGTGCCAGCAGCCAAGCCGGGACAGGGTTCGGGGCCAACGTCCTGACTTTC	CASSQAGTGFGANVLTF
TRBV4-1	TRBJ2-3	NA	TRBD2	TGCGCCAGCAGCCCCCGCGCGACTAGCGGCACAGATACGCAGTATTTT	CASSPRATSGTDTQYF
TRBV5-1	TRBJ2-7	NA	TRBD1	TGCGCCAGCAGCTTGGCGGGACAGGGCTACGAGCAGTACTTC	CASSLAGQGYEQYF
TRBV7-2	TRBJ2-2	NA	NA	TGTGCCAGCAGCTTCGGGTGGGTGAACACCGGGGAGCTGTTTTTT	CASSFGWVNTGELFF
TRBV11-2	TRBJ2-7	NA	TRBD1	TGTGCCAGCAGCTTGGGCCCCGGGACAGGGGACTACGAGCAGTACTTC	CASSLGPGTGDYEQYF
TRBV7-2	TRBJ1-2	NA	NA	TGTGCCAGCAGCTTATTGGACGGTCTAAACTATGGCTACACCTTC	CASSLLDGLNYGYTF
TRBV27	TRBJ1-5	NA	NA	TGTGCCAGCTCCACCGGGGCGTCGGATCAGCCCCAGCATTTT	CASSTGASDQPQHF
TRBV6-5	TRBJ2-1	NA	NA	TGTGCCAGCAGTTACTCAGTGGGGGAGTTGCCCAATGAGCAGTTCTTC	CASSYSVGELPNEQFF
TRBV4-1	TRBJ2-7	once	TRBD1	TGCGCCAGCAGCCAAGGGGGACAGGTCGGCTACGAGCAGTACTTC	CASSQGGQVGYEQYF
TRBV4-3	TRBJ2-7	once	TRBD1	TGCGCCAGCAGCCACCAGGACAGGGGGGTTTTTAACGAGCAGTACTTC	CASSHQDRGVFNEQYF
TRBV15	TRBJ2-1	NA	NA	TGTGCCACCAGCACTAGGACGGAGGGACTCCACAATGAGCAGTTCTTC	CATSTRTEGLHNEQFF
TRBV30	TRBJ1-2	NA	NA	TGTGCCTGGGGGGGAGCGGGGAACTATGGCTACACCTTC	CAWGGAGNYGYTF
TRBV27	TRBJ1-1	NA	NA	TGTGCCAGCAGCCGATTGGAACAGGGAAGCACTGAAGCTTTCTTT	CASSRLEQGSTEAFF
TRBV7-9	TRBJ2-5	NA	NA	TGTGCCAGCAGCTCAGGGGGGATCCGAGGGACCCAGTACTTC	CASSSGGIRGTQYF
TRBV9	TRBJ1-1	NA	NA	TGTGCCAGCAGCGTAGCTGAGTCCGGGGCTTACAACCGGAACACTGAAGCTTTCTTT	CASSVAESGAYNRNTEAFF
TRBV27	TRBJ2-1	NA	TRBD2	TGTGCCAGCAGTTGGACTAGCGGAGGAGCCTACAATGAGCAGTTCTTC	CASSWTSGGAYNEQFF
TRBV7-3	TRBJ2-2	NA	NA	TGTGCCAGCAGCTCCCGCGACGGGGAGCTGTTTTTT	CASSSRDGELFF
TRBV13	TRBJ2-1	NA	NA	TGTGCCAGCAGCTTAAGGACAAGCGATAATGAGCAGTTCTTC	CASSLRTSDNEQFF
TRBV9	TRBJ2-7	NA	NA	TGTGCCAGTAGCGCCCATAAAACCGGGACGGAGTACGAGCAGTACTTC	CASSAHKTGTEYEQYF
TRBV6-5	TRBJ1-2	NA	NA	TGTGCCAGCAGTTACTCGTATAGAGAAGACTACACCTTC	CASSYSYREDYTF
TRBV7-2	TRBJ2-1	NA	TRBD2	TGTGCCAGCAGCTTCCGACTAGCAGGACACAATGAGCAGTTCTTC	CASSFRLAGHNEQFF
TRBV9	TRBJ2-7	NA	NA	TGTGCCAGCAGCGTAGGAGGGGGTCGGGAGAACGAGCAGTACTTC	CASSVGGGRENEQYF
TRBV13	TRBJ2-5	once	TRBD2	TGTGCCAGCAGCGCCCGACTAGCGGCCCTGGGGCAAGAGACCCAGTACTTC	CASSARLAALGQETQYF
TRBV28	TRBJ2-7	NA	NA	TGTGCCAGCAGTCCCCGAAGGGGAGGTAGGACCTACGAGCAGTACTTC	CASSPRRGGRTYEQYF
TRBV9	TRBJ1-1	few	NA	TGTGCCAGCACCCTAGGGGGGGAGAGCGACACTGAAGCTTTCTTT	CASTLGGESDTEAFF
TRBV7-6	TRBJ2-7	NA	NA	TGTGCCAGCAGCCAGAGCCACGAGCAGTACTTC	CASSQSHEQYF
TRBV19	TRBJ2-7	NA	NA	TGTGCCAGTAGTCCAGAAGACAGACTCCTCTACGAGCAGTACTTC	CASSPEDRLLYEQYF
TRBV7-8	TRBJ2-5	NA	NA	TGTGCCAGCAGCTTAGGGACCCTGGTCGGGAGACAAGAGACCCAGTACTTC	CASSLGTLVGRQETQYF
TRBV29-1	TRBJ1-1	NA	NA	TGCAGCGTTGGGCTAATAGACAGGGAAGCTTTCTTT	CSVGLIDREAFF